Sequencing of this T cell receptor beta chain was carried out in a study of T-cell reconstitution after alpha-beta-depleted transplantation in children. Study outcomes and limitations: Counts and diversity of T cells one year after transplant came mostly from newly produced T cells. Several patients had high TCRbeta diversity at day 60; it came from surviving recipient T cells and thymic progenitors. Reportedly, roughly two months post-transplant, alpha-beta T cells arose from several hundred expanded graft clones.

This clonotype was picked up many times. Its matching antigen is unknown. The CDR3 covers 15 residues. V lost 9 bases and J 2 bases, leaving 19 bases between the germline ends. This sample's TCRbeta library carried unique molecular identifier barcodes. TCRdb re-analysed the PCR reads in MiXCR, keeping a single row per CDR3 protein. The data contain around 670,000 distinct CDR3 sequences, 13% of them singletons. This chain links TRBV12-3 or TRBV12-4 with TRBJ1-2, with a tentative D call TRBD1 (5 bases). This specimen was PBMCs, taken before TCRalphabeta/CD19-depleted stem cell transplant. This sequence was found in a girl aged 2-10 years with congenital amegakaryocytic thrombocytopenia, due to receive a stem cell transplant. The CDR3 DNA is TGTGCCAGTTGTGTTGGCTTTGGGGCGAACTATGGCTACACCTTC. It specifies CASCVGFGANYGYTF.